This is a list of T cell receptor beta chains from one sample in a study of blood T cells in healthy people across ages. TCRdb processed the 5' RACE reads anew with MiXCR; each CDR3 protein has one entry. In the table there are hundreds of thousands of distinct CDR3 sequences, 40% to 65% of which are singletons. Material for sequencing was blood. All receptors derive from a woman older than 75 in good health. Both conserved end residues are trimmed from each CDR3.

v_call	cdr3_length	j_call	cdr3_aa
TRBV16	14	TRBJ1-5	ASSLAGGLANQPQH
TRBV7-9	11	TRBJ2-5	ASSLQGRETQY
TRBV5-1	13	TRBJ2-1	ASSLVQGSYDEQF
TRBV10-1	13	TRBJ2-1	ASSEALGQGDEQF
TRBV5-5	10	TRBJ1-3	ASGGAGNTIY
TRBV27	12	TRBJ1-1	ASSSRGGKTEAF
TRBV5-1	14	TRBJ2-1	ASSPYASGRAGEQF
TRBV10-3	12	TRBJ1-4	AISETGLSEKLF
TRBV7-2	11	TRBJ1-5	ASRAGSNQPQH
TRBV5-1	12	TRBJ2-2	ASSSGLTTGELF
TRBV7-9	12	TRBJ2-3	ASSRRMYTDTQY
TRBV7-9	11	TRBJ1-2	ASSIDGNYGYT
TRBV4-2	16	TRBJ2-3	ASSQDSNPRPSTDTQY
TRBV5-1	12	TRBJ2-1	ASSVPGSKGEQF
TRBV7-9	10	NA	VSSLGNYEQY
TRBV10-3	13	TRBJ1-2	AIRLGGQGDYGYT
TRBV20-1	12	TRBJ1-2	SAPQRTGENGYT
TRBV9	13	TRBJ1-1	ASSVGGGASTEAF